This paragraph covers one TCR beta chain sequence. The data are from a study of blood T cell repertoires in COVID-19. The age range of participants was about 18 to 89 years, with residence in under 25 US areas. Allocation to cohorts depended on clinical history reported by the participants. Before being deemed recovered, Cohort 3 donors had two negative PCRs, clearance, or symptom resolution. The CDR3 consists of 13 residues. CDR1 and CDR2 (germline): MNHGY, SAAAGT. Trimming took 6 bases from V and 15 from J; bases not matched to a gene: 7. The authors' processing: Reference gene primer amplification yielded estimated nucleated cell counts. Produced via immunoSEQ multiplex PCR; TCRdb's table is partial and in-frame only. Clone size and V and J calls were adopted from that table, with D and trimming inferred from the DNA. The sample yields over 250,000 clones, around 87% seen once.

The chain carries TRBV6-8 and TRBJ2-6, with 11 positions matching TRBD1. Sequenced sample: PBMCs or T cells enriched from blood (not recorded which). The sequence was collected from a woman in her 30s who had recovered from COVID-19. The CDR3 DNA reads TGTGCCAGCAGCGGACAGGGGGCTGGGGCCCTGACTTTC. Translation gives CASSGQGAGALTF.